This entry lists 21 T cell receptor beta chains sequenced from one sample in a study of cytomegalovirus exposure and HLA in healthy donors. TCRdb's table, derived via immunoSEQ multiplex PCR, lists solely in-frame clones and lacks some. The sample lists approximately 90,000 clones, 96% occurring once. The sequencing input was PBMCs. The receptors derive from a man in his late teens or twenties in good health and CMV-seronegative.

The V gene is TRBV7-2, the J gene TRBJ1-5; a weak D match, TRBD1 (5 bases). This CDR3 has 15 amino acids. Per germline, CDR1 SGHTA and CDR2 FQGNSA. Trimming took off 5 bases at V and 2 bases at J, with 13 bases between the two ends. DNA of the CDR3: TGTGCCAGCAGCCTACAGTGGGGGGGCAATCAGCCCCAGCATTTT. Protein sequence: CASSLQWGGNQPQHF.

This sequence joins TRBV19 and TRBJ1-5; 7 nucleotides agree with TRBD1. CDR1 is LNHDA and CDR2 is SQIVND in the germline V gene (reference sequence). V dropped 6 bases and J dropped 7; count of bases not matched to a gene: 6. The CDR3 is 13 amino acids. The DNA of the CDR3 is TGTGCCAGTAGCGACAGGGTTGGGCAGCCCCAGCATTTT. Protein sequence: CASSDRVGQPQHF.

V is TRBV4-1 and J is TRBJ2-1, with a tentative D call TRBD2 (6 bases). The germline V and J ends were trimmed by 4 bases and 8 bases, with 12 bases remaining between them. CDR3 length: 13 amino acids. Per the germline V gene, CDR1 is MGHRA and CDR2 is YSYEKL. As DNA, the CDR3 is TGCGCCAGCAGCCCCCTACTAGCATATGAGCAGTTCTTC. As protein: CASSPLLAYEQFF.

The chain uses TRBV10-3 and TRBJ1-3; possibly TRBD1 for D (5 bases). The CDR3 is 14 residues long. Germline assignment: CDR1 ENHRY and CDR2 SYGVKD. With 6 bases removed from V and 1 base from J, the gap between germline ends came to 10 bases. DNA for the CDR3: TGTGCCATCAGCGAGACAGTTTCTGGAAACACCATATATTTT. This encodes CAISETVSGNTIYF.

The chain couples TRBV9 to TRBJ2-5; 7 bases match TRBD1. The end of the DNA is better explained by TRBJ2-7, so the J call may be wrong. This CDR3 comprises 14 residues. Germline lookup yields CDR1 SGDLS and CDR2 YYNGEE. CDR3 DNA: TGTGCCAGCAGCGTAGGGGACAGCTCCTACGAGCAGTACTTC. Translated: CASSVGDSSYEQYF.

This chain uses TRBV5-4 with TRBJ2-5; 7 nucleotides align to TRBD2. The length of the CDR3 is 15 residues. V was clipped by 1 base and J by 4 bases; unmatched bases: 7. Looked up from germline, CDR1 is SGHNT and CDR2 is YYREEE (reference sequence). CDR3 in amino acids: CASSLFAGVGETQYF. The CDR3 DNA is TGTGCCAGCAGCTTGTTCGCGGGAGTCGGAGAGACCCAGTACTTC. Combining the CDR3 with reference TRBV5-4 and TRBJ2-5 gives the whole variable domain ETGVTQSPTHLIKTRGQQVTLRCSSQSGHNTVSWYQQALGQGPQFIFQYYREEENGRGNFPPRFSGLQFPNYSSELNVNALELDDSALYLCASSLFAGVGETQYFGPGTRLLVL.

The V call is TRBV9, the J call TRBJ2-2; TRBD2 matches 13 bases. Germline V gives CDR1 SGDLS, CDR2 YYNGEE. V shed 3 bases and J 1 base; nucleotides not matched to a gene: 0. The CDR3 extends over 16 amino acids. The DNA of the CDR3 is TGTGCCAGCAGCGGGACTAGCGGGAGGAACACCGGGGAGCTGTTTTTT. Translated, it gives CASSGTSGRNTGELFF.

The rearrangement uses TRBV19 and TRBJ1-1; TRBD1 aligns across 12 bases. Germline CDR1 reads LNHDA; CDR2 reads SQIVND (reference sequence). CDR3 length: 16 residues. V shed 6 bases and J 4 bases; nucleotides not matched to a gene: 9. The CDR3 region has the DNA TGTGCCAGTAGCCCCGGGACAGGGGGCTCGATCACTGAAGCTTTCTTT. This gives the protein CASSPGTGGSITEAFF.

The chain has TRBV7-8 and TRBJ1-1, with a weak D call TRBD1 (5 bases). With 2 bases removed from V and 1 base from J, the gap between germline ends came to 14 bases. The CDR3 is 16 amino acids. Per the germline V gene, CDR1 is SGHVS and CDR2 is FQNEAQ. CDR3 coding DNA: TGTGCCAGCAGCTTACTCCGGTCAGGGCAGAACACTGAAGCTTTCTTT. This codes for CASSLLRSGQNTEAFF.

The chain uses TRBV2 and TRBJ1-1; D call uncertain. CDR1 is SNHLY and CDR2 is FYNNEI in the germline V gene. The CDR3 is 11 residues long. Trimming removed 8 bases at V and 2 bases at J, with 6 bases between. This chain's CDR3 is CASRTNTEAFF. As DNA, the CDR3 is TGTGCCAGCCGGACTAACACTGAAGCTTTCTTT.

This clone has more than one count but fewer than ten. The chain is built from TRBV28 and TRBJ2-7; TRBD2 aligns across 11 bases. Looked up from germline, CDR1 is MDHEN and CDR2 is SYDVKM. CDR3 length equals 16 residues. The V and J ends lost 3 bases and 4 bases, in that order; junction bases with no gene match: 8. The CDR3 DNA follows: TGTGCCAGCAGTTTTGGTGGGACTAGCGGAAATTACGAGCAGTACGTC. Translation: CASSFGGTSGNYEQYV.

This chain links TRBV30 with TRBJ1-2; D gene unclear. This CDR3 is 13 amino acids long. Germline V gene sequence: CDR1 GTSNPN, CDR2 SVGIG (reference sequence). V lost 4 bases to trimming and J lost 2 bases, with 11 bases between them. The CDR3 sequence: CAWTSSRNYGYTF. The DNA for the CDR3 is TGTGCCTGGACATCTTCCCGGAACTATGGCTACACCTTC.

J is TRBJ2-1 and V is TRBV27, with D possibly TRBD1 on 6 matching bases. V gave up 5 bases and J gave up 3 bases, with 20 bases separating them. The CDR3 sequence is 17 residues long. Germline loops: CDR1 MNHEY, CDR2 SMNVEV (reference sequence). The CDR3 DNA sequence: TGTGCCAGCAGTCGAACCGGGCAGGGGCGCCTCTACAATGAGCAGTTCTTC. It codes for CASSRTGQGRLYNEQFF.

The chain joins TRBV19 to TRBJ2-1, with 9 bases lining up with TRBD2. The CDR3 length is 17 residues. Germline lookup yields CDR1 LNHDA and CDR2 SQIVND (reference sequence). The J segment lost 7 bases and the V segment lost 3 bases, leaving 13 bases of the junction unmatched. The CDR3 here is CASSIGASGVLGNEQFF. CDR3 sequence (DNA): TGTGCCAGTAGTATCGGGGCTAGCGGGGTCCTTGGGAATGAGCAGTTCTTC.

This chain connects TRBV6-1 to TRBJ2-2; D ambiguous. The CDR3 covers 14 residues. V lost 1 base and J 8 bases, leaving 11 bases between the germline ends. The germline V gene encodes CDR1 MNHNS and CDR2 SASEGT. Here the CDR3 reads CASSEEGALGELFF. CDR3 DNA sequence: TGTGCCAGCAGTGAAGAAGGAGCCCTAGGGGAGCTGTTTTTT.

This chain joins TRBV4-2 and TRBJ1-2; tentatively, D is TRBD1 (6 bases). There are 15 residues in the CDR3. V was pared by 1 base and J by 2 bases, with 11 bases between. Germline V CDR1 and CDR2: LGHNA, YNFKEQ. CDR3 nucleotides: TGTGCCAGCAGCCAAGTAGGGGGGGCCAACTATGGCTACACCTTC. Translating gives CASSQVGGANYGYTF.

The rearrangement joins TRBV5-6 to TRBJ2-7; tentatively, D is TRBD2 (6 bases). V dropped 0 bases and J dropped 9 bases, with 13 bases sitting between them. The CDR3 extends over 13 amino acids. CDR1 SGHDT and CDR2 YYEEEE come from the germline V gene. CDR3 protein: CASSLAMGGAQYV. The CDR3 DNA sequence: TGTGCCAGCAGCTTGGCCATGGGGGGAGCGCAGTACGTC.

The chain carries TRBV15 and TRBJ2-3; 7 positions agree with TRBD1. CDR1 is LNHNV and CDR2 is YYDKDF in the germline V gene (reference sequence). After removal of 1 base from V and 11 bases from J, the junction contained 12 bases not matched to a gene. The CDR3 sequence is 15 residues long. This CDR3 is CATSRVRQGLYQQYF. The CDR3 nucleotides read TGTGCCACCAGCAGAGTGCGACAGGGTCTCTACCAGCAGTATTTT.

The rearrangement joins TRBV6-6 to TRBJ1-2; 7 positions agree with TRBD1. This CDR3 contains 16 residues. The V and J ends lost 0 bases and 2 bases, in that order; junction bases with no gene match: 6. Germline CDR1 reads MNHNY; CDR2 reads SVGAGI (reference sequence). CDR3 nucleotide sequence: TGTGCCAGCAGTTACTCAGGGGGCAGGGTAAACTATGGCTACACCTTC. Translation: CASSYSGGRVNYGYTF.

This clone was detected only once. V and J are TRBV5-4 and TRBJ1-3; D is possibly TRBD1 (5 bases). CDR1 and CDR2 (germline): SGHNT, YYREEE (reference sequence). V lost 0 bases and J lost 4, with 11 bases in between. The CDR3 sequence is 15 residues long. The DNA of the CDR3 is TGTGCCAGCAGCTTGGGGCCGGGGGAGGGAAACACCATATATTTT. It translates to CASSLGPGEGNTIYF.

The rearrangement links TRBV28 to TRBJ1-2, with D possibly being TRBD1 (5 bases). This CDR3 spans 13 amino acids. Looked up from germline, CDR1 is MDHEN and CDR2 is SYDVKM. Trimming cost V 9 bases and J 0 bases, with 11 bases left between them. The CDR3 loop is CASRGGTNYGYTF. In DNA form, the CDR3 reads TGTGCCAGTCGGGGGGGGACTAACTATGGCTACACCTTC.